The sequence of this TCR beta chain was determined in a study of CD8 T cells in Susac syndrome. Reverse transcription of roughly 0.45 to 1 ug RNA was performed with random hexamers. TCRdb reprocessed the immunoSEQ multiplex PCR reads via MiXCR and lists one record per CDR3 protein. The table lists 55,000 to 80,000 distinct CDR3 sequences, 93% of them singletons. This clonotype was seen a single time. Its matching antigen is unknown. The study's findings and limits: Within Susac syndrome CD4+ T cell repertoires, clonal expansion was not evident.

V was clipped by 4 bases and J by 5 bases; unmatched bases: 8. The CDR3 sequence is 16 residues long. CDR1 and CDR2 (germline): LGHNA, YSLEER. Material: CD4+ T cells from PBMCs. This chain joins TRBV4-3 and TRBJ2-1, with 10 nucleotides matching TRBD1. The TCR originated in a human donor with Susac syndrome. The CDR3 loop reads CASSRAGTGVDNEQFF. In DNA form, the CDR3 reads TGCGCCAGCAGCCGAGCCGGGACAGGGGTAGACAATGAGCAGTTCTTC.